This T cell receptor (beta chain) was captured by sequencing in a study of blood T cell repertoires in COVID-19. As handled by the study authors: Reference gene primer amplification gave nucleated cell count estimates. Sequencing used immunoSEQ multiplex PCR; TCRdb keeps in-frame clones, though not all of them. The V and J calls and clone size are taken from that table; D and trimming were inferred from the DNA. The sample holds about 140,000 clones, about 79% seen once. The sequenced sample was peripheral blood. This sequence was found in a woman aged 80 or over with active or convalescent COVID-19.

The CDR3 reads CASSLLSSYNSPLHF. CDR3 DNA sequence: TGTGCCAGCAGCTTACTCAGCTCCTATAATTCACCCCTCCACTTT. This chain links TRBV7-2 with TRBJ1-6; D gene unclear. Germline V lookup: CDR1 SGHTA, CDR2 FQGNSA. This CDR3 contains 15 residues. Trimming shortened V by 2 bases and J by 0 bases, and 5 bases separated the two germline ends.